The clone carrying this TCR beta chain has a handful of counts. CDR1 is SEHNR, CDR2 FQNEAQ, per germline (reference sequence). The CDR3 extends over 12 amino acids. The V and J ends lost 4 bases and 4 bases respectively, with 8 bases between them. Once RNA had been extracted, it was reverse transcribed into cDNA to act as the sequencing template. TCRdb keeps only in-frame clones here, not all; method: immunoSEQ multiplex PCR. The sample holds over 250,000 clones; approximately 60% are singletons and the top ten take around 0.92%. The data are from a study of CD8+ T cells in alopecia areata. Treatment defined: oral pan-JAK inhibitor, 5-10 mg twice daily.

The rearrangement uses TRBV7-9 and TRBJ2-7, with D possibly TRBD2 on 6 matching bases. The material was CD4+ T cells sorted from blood, obtained at approximately week 51, from a patient treated with tofacitinib. The clonotype was recovered from a human donor with alopecia areata. This CDR3 is CASSWGDYEQYF. The CDR3 bases are TGTGCCAGCAGCTGGGGGGATTACGAGCAGTACTTC.